This TCR beta chain came from a study of T cell changes during pregnancy in multiple sclerosis. The repertoire was sequenced with immunoSEQ multiplex PCR; TCRdb's copy has only in-frame clones and lacks some. Of tens of thousands of clones listed, 90% are singletons. CDR3 length equals 16 residues. Germline V CDR1 and CDR2: GTSNPN, SVGIG (reference sequence). J lost 8 bases, V lost 3 bases, and 8 bases had no gene match. This chain uses TRBV30 with TRBJ2-1; 15 bases are a match to TRBD2. The sample in question was peripheral blood, obtained in the second trimester of pregnancy. The receptor was isolated from a female donor in good health, enrolled as a control in a pregnancy study. CDR3 loop: CAWSGTSGRPGHEQFF. The CDR3 DNA follows: TGTGCCTGGAGCGGGACTAGCGGGAGGCCAGGCCATGAGCAGTTCTTC.